These 9 T cell receptor beta chains were all obtained from the same sample, sequenced in a study of blood T cell repertoires in COVID-19. Some clones are missing from TCRdb's copy, which holds only in-frame ones; the method was immunoSEQ multiplex PCR. The table lists about 230,000 clones, about 80% of them singletons. Specimen: peripheral blood. These receptors were collected from a woman aged 45-59 years with acute or convalescent COVID-19.

Of note for this clone: The junction shows a germline mismatch at one end, possibly a read error. The rearrangement uses TRBV11-2 and TRBJ2-6, with 7 bases identical to TRBD1. The length of the CDR3 is 19 residues. The germline V gene has CDR1 SGHAT and CDR2 FQNNGV. CDR3: CASSLVGRGYAPGANVLTF. The CDR3 DNA follows: TGTGCCAGCAGCTTAGTGGGCAGGGGGTATGCCCCTGGCGCCAACGTCCTGACTTTC.

This chain joins TRBV4-3 and TRBJ1-6; 9 positions agree with TRBD1. Germline V lookup: CDR1 LGHNA, CDR2 YSLEER. The CDR3 is 17 amino acids. Unmatched junction bases numbered 7, after V lost 0 bases and J lost 7 bases. In nucleotides, the CDR3 is TGCGCCAGCAGCCAAGATGCAGGGACAGGGCGAAATTCACCCCTCCACTTT. The encoded protein is CASSQDAGTGRNSPLHF.

The chain links TRBV5-1 to TRBJ2-6; no reliable D call. Trimming removed 4 bases from V and 0 bases from J, with 8 bases in between. The CDR3 extends over 15 amino acids. CDR1 and CDR2 (germline): SGHRS, YFSETQ. The CDR3 nucleotides are TGCGCCAGCAGCCAGACAACCTCTGGGGCCAACGTCCTGACTTTC. Translating gives CASSQTTSGANVLTF. The variable domain in full, completed from reference TRBV5-1 and TRBJ2-6, reads KAGVTQTPRYLIKTRGQQVTLSCSPISGHRSVSWYQQTPGQGLQFLFEYFSETQRNKGNFPGRFSGRQFSNSRSEMNVSTLELGDSALYLCASSQTTSGANVLTFGAGSRLTVL.

This clone has just a few counts. The genes are TRBV19 and TRBJ1-1; D is uncertain. This CDR3 has 15 amino acids. CDR1 and CDR2 from the germline V gene are LNHDA and SQIVND (reference sequence). Between the trimmed V and J ends, which lost 4 bases and 4 bases, there was a span of 16 bases. CDR3 residues: CASSNTGKVGTEAFF. The CDR3 DNA follows: TGTGCCAGTAGTAATACCGGTAAAGTTGGCACTGAAGCTTTCTTT.

The rearrangement uses TRBV28 and TRBJ1-2; D remains unclear. The V gene's germline CDR1 is MDHEN and CDR2 SYDVKM. Trimming left V 9 bases short and J 8 bases short, with 19 bases between. The CDR3 spans 13 residues. DNA of the CDR3: TGTGCCAGTCACGACCGACGCGCGGGGGGCTACACCTTC. Its translation is CASHDRRAGGYTF.

The chain combines TRBV9 with TRBJ2-3; TRBD2 agrees at 7 bases. The V segment lost 1 base and the J segment 5 bases; nucleotides outside the gene matches: 7. The germline gives CDR1 SGDLS, CDR2 YYNGEE. The CDR3 is 15 amino acids. This CDR3 reads CASSVLGRAGDTQYF. In DNA, the CDR3 is TGTGCCAGCAGCGTATTAGGGAGGGCGGGAGATACGCAGTATTTT.

The gene calls are TRBV7-3 and TRBJ2-1, with 9 bases lining up with TRBD1. CDR3 length: 15 residues. Trimming at V came to 6 bases and at J to 6 bases, leaving 9 bases not matched to a gene. The germline V gene has CDR1 SGHTA and CDR2 FQGTGA. CDR3 sequence (DNA): TGTGCCAGCAGTACCAGACAGGGGGGATCCAATGAGCAGTTCTTC. It yields the protein CASSTRQGGSNEQFF.

The J gene is TRBJ2-1, the V gene TRBV11-3, with TRBD2 matching 11 bases. V lost 0 bases, J lost 0 bases, and 10 bases stayed unmatched. The CDR3 spans 20 residues. Germline V gene sequence: CDR1 SGHNT, CDR2 YENEEA. This CDR3 is CASSLDQLAGALSSYNEQFF. The CDR3 nucleotides read TGTGCCAGCAGCTTAGACCAACTAGCGGGAGCTCTAAGCTCCTACAATGAGCAGTTCTTC.

This chain links TRBV18 with TRBJ1-5; D not resolved. Per germline, CDR1 KGHSH and CDR2 LQKENI. This CDR3 has 12 amino acids. The V and J ends lost 2 bases and 7 bases respectively, with 6 bases between them. As DNA, the CDR3 is TGTGCCAGCTCACCAGACTTCCAGCCCCAGCATTTT. It specifies CASSPDFQPQHF.